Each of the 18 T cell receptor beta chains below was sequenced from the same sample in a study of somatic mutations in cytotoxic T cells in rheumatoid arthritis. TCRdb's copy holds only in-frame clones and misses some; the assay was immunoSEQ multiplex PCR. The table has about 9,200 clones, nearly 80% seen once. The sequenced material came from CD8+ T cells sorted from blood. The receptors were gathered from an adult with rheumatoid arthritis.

The CDR3 DNA reads as TGTGCCAGTAGCCAGGGACGGGAGCAGTTCTTC. This gives the protein CASSQGREQFF. The chain uses TRBV19 and TRBJ2-1; either TRBD1 or TRBD2 may supply D (5 bases each). Trimming removed 6 bases at V and 10 bases at J, with 10 bases between. The CDR3 contains 11 residues. Germline-derived CDR1 and CDR2 are LNHDA and SQIVND (reference sequence).

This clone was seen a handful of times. The CDR3 spells CASSFRGAATDTQYF. In DNA, the CDR3 is TGTGCCAGCAGTTTTCGGGGGGCTGCGACAGATACGCAGTATTTT. The V gene is TRBV28, the J gene TRBJ2-3; possible D gene TRBD2, 7 bases. Trimming removed 3 bases at V and 3 bases at J, with 13 bases between. CDR1 is MDHEN, CDR2 SYDVKM, per germline. This CDR3 contains 15 residues.

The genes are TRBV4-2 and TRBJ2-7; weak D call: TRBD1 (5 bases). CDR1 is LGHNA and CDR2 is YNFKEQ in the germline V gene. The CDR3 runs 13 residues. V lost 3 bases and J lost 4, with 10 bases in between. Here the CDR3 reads CASSHPRQYEQYF. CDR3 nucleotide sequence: TGTGCCAGCAGCCACCCCCGACAGTACGAGCAGTACTTC.

CDR3 sequence: CASSVGPTGTQYF. The CDR3 DNA sequence: TGTGCCAGCAGCGTAGGTCCCACCGGTACGCAGTATTTT. The V call is TRBV9, the J call TRBJ2-3; the D is unclear. The CDR3 has 13 amino acids. Germline CDR1 reads SGDLS; CDR2 reads YYNGEE. Trimming left V 0 bases short and J 8 bases short, with 10 bases between.

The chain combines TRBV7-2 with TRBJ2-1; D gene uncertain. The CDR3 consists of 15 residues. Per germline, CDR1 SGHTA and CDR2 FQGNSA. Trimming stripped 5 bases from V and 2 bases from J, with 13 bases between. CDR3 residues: CASSLERVPYNEQFF. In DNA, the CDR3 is TGTGCCAGCAGCCTGGAAAGGGTACCCTACAATGAGCAGTTCTTC.

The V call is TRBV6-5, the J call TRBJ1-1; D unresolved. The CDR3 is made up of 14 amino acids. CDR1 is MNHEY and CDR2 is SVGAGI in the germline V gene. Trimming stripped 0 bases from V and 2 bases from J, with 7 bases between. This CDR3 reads CASSYSGSNTEAFF. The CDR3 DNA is TGTGCCAGCAGTTACTCCGGCTCTAACACTGAAGCTTTCTTT.

In DNA form, the CDR3 reads TGCGCCAGCAGCCAAGTGGGGAATTCCCCCACAGATACGCAGTATTTT. Amino acid sequence: CASSQVGNSPTDTQYF. The chain is built from TRBV4-3 and TRBJ2-3; D remains unclear. Germline CDR1 reads LGHNA; CDR2 reads YSLEER. V lost 1 base to trimming and J lost 2 bases, with 13 bases between them. This CDR3 region has 16 residues.

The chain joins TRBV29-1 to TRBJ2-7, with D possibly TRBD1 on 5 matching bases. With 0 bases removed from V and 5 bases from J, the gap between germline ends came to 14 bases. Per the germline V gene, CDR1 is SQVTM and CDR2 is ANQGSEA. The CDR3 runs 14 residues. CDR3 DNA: TGCAGCGTTGAAGATACTGGGGCTTCGGACGAGCAGTACTTC. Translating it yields CSVEDTGASDEQYF.

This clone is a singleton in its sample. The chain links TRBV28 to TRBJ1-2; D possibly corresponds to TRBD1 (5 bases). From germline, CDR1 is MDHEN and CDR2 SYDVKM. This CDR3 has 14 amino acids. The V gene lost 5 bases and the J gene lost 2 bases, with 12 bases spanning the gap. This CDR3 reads CASSRQQENYGYTF. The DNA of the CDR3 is TGTGCCAGCAGTCGCCAACAGGAAAACTATGGCTACACCTTC.

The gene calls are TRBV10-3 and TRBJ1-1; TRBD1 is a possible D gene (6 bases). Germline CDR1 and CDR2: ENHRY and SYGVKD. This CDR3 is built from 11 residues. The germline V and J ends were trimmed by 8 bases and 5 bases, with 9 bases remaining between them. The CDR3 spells CAIRRGTEAFF. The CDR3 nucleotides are TGTGCCATCCGCAGGGGTACTGAAGCTTTCTTT.

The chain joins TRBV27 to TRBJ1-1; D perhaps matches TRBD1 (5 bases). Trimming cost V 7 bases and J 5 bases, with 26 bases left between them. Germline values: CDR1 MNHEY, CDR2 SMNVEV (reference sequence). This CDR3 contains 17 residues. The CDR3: CASTLVSGTPLGTEAFF. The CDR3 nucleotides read TGTGCCAGCACTCTTGTCTCCGGGACTCCTCTTGGGACTGAAGCTTTCTTT.

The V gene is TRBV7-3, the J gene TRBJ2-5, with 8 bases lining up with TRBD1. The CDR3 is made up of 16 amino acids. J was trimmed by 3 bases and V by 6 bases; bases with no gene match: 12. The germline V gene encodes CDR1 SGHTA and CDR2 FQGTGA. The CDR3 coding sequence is TGTGCCAGCAGTCGATACGGGACAGGTACCGAAGAGACCCAGTACTTC. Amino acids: CASSRYGTGTEETQYF.

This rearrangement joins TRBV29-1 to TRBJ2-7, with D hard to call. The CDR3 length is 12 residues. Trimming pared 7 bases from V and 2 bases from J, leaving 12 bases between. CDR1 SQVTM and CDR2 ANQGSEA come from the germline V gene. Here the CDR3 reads CSGITGPYEQYF. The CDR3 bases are TGCAGCGGCATTACCGGGCCCTACGAGCAGTACTTC.

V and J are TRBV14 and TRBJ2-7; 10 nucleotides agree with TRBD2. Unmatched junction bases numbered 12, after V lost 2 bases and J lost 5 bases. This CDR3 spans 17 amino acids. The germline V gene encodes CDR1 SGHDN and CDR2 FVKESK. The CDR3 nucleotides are TGTGCCAGCAGCCAACAAAAGGGCCTAGCGGGAGTAGACGAGCAGTACTTC. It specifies CASSQQKGLAGVDEQYF.

CDR3 DNA sequence: TGCGCCAGCAGCTTCGCTGGACTAGCGGGAGCCCAAGAGACCCAGTACTTC. The encoded protein is CASSFAGLAGAQETQYF. This chain links TRBV5-1 with TRBJ2-5, with 13 bases aligning to TRBD2. The junction had 5 bases not matched to a gene; V was cut back by 2 bases and J by 1 base. The germline V gene has CDR1 SGHRS and CDR2 YFSETQ. CDR3 length equals 17 residues.

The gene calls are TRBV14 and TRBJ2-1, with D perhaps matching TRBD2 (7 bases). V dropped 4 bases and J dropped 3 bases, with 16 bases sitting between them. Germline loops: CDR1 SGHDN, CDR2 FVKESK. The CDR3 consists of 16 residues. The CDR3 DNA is TGTGCCAGCAGCCCACGAGGGGGGGCTTTCTACAATGAGCAGTTCTTC. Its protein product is CASSPRGGAFYNEQFF. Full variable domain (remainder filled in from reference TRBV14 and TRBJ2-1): EAGVTQFPSHSVIEKGQTVTLRCDPISGHDNLYWYRRVMGKEIKFLLHFVKESKQDESGMPNNRFLAERTGGTYSTLKVQPAELEDSGVYFCASSPRGGAFYNEQFFGPGTRLTVL.

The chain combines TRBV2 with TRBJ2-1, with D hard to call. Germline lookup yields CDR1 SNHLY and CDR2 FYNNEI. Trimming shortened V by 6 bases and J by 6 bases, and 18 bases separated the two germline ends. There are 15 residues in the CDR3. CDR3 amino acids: CASSPDLGWFNEQFF. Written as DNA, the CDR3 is TGTGCCAGCAGCCCGGACCTCGGGTGGTTCAATGAGCAGTTCTTC.

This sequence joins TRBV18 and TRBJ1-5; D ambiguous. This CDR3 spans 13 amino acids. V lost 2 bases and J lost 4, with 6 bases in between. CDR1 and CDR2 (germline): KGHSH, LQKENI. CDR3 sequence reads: CASSPGENQPQHF. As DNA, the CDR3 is TGTGCCAGCTCACCAGGAGAGAATCAGCCCCAGCATTTT.